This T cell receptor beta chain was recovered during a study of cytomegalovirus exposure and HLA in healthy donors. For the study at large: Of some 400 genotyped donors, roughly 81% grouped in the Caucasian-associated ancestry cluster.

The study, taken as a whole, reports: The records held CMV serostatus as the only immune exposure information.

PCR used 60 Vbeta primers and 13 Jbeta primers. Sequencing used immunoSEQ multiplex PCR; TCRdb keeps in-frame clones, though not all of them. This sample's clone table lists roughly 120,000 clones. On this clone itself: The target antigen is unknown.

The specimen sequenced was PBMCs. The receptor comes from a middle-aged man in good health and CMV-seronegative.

CDR3 DNA sequence: TGTGCCAGCAGCGCGCTTCAGGGTGAGAGCAATCAGCCCCAGCATTTT. It specifies CASSALQGESNQPQHF. This chain uses TRBV11-2 with TRBJ1-5; possible D gene TRBD1, 5 bases. In germline, CDR1 is SGHAT, CDR2 FQNNGV. The length of the CDR3 is 16 residues. Deletions cut 5 bases from V and 1 base from J, with 15 bases between.